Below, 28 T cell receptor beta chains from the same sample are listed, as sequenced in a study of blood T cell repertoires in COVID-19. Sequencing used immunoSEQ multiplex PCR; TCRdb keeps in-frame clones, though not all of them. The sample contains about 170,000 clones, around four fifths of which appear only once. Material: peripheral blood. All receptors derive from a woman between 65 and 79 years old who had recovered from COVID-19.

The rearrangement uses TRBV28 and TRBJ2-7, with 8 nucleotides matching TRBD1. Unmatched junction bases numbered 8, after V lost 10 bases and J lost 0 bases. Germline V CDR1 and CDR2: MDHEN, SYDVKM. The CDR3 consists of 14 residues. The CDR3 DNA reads TGTGCCATCTCGGACAGGGCGAGCTCCTACGAGCAGTACTTC. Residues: CAISDRASSYEQYF.

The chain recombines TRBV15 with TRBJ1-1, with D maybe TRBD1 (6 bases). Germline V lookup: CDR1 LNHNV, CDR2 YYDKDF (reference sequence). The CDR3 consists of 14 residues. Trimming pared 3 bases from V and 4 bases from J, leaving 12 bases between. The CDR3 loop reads CATSRVRGSTEAFF. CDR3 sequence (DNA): TGTGCCACCAGCAGGGTGAGGGGGAGCACTGAAGCTTTCTTT.

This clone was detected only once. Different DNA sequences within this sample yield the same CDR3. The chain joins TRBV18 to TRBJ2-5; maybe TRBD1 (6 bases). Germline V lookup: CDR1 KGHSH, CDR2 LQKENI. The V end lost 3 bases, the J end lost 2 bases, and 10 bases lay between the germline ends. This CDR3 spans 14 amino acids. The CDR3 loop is CASSPWTEQETQYF. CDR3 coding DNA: TGTGCCAGCTCACCGTGGACAGAGCAAGAGACCCAGTACTTC.

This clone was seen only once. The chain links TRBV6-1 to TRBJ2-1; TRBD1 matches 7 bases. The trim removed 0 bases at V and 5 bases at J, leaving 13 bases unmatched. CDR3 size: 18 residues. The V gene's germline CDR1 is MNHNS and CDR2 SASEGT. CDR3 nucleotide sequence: TGTGCCAGCAGTGAAGCCGTCCCAGGACAGGCCGGAGACAATGAGCAGTTCTTC. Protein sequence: CASSEAVPGQAGDNEQFF.

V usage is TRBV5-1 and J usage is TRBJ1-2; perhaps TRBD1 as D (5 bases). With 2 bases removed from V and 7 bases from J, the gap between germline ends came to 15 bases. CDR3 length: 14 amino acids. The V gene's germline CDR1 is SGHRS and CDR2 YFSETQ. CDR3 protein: CASSFGHFLVGYTF. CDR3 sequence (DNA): TGCGCCAGCAGCTTCGGACACTTCCTGGTTGGCTACACCTTC.

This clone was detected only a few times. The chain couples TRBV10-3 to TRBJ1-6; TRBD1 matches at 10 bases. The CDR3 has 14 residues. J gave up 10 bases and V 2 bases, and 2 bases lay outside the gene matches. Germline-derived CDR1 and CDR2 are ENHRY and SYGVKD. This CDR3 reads CAISEGQGGSPLHF. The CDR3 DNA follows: TGTGCCATCAGTGAGGGACAGGGGGGCTCACCCCTCCACTTT.

CDR3 DNA sequence: TGTGCCAGCAGCCCTGGGCTAGCGGGGGCCTACAATGAGCAGTTCTTC. Amino acid sequence: CASSPGLAGAYNEQFF. This chain links TRBV11-3 with TRBJ2-1; the match to TRBD2 covers 10 bases. The CDR3 extends over 16 amino acids. Trimming took 5 bases from V and 2 from J; bases not matched to a gene: 6. Per the germline V gene, CDR1 is SGHNT and CDR2 is YENEEA.

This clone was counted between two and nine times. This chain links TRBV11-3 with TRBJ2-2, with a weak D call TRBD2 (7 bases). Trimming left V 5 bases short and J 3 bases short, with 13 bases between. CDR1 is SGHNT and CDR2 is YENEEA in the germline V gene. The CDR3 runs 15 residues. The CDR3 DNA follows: TGTGCCAGCAGCCCCCCGGGGGGCGACACCGGGGAGCTGTTTTTT. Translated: CASSPPGGDTGELFF.

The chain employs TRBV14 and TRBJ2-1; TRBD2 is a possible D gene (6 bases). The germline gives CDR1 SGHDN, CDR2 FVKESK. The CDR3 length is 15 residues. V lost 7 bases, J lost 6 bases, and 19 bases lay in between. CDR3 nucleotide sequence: TGTGCCAGCACCCCTGCGGGACCCACCTCCAATGAGCAGTTCTTC. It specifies CASTPAGPTSNEQFF. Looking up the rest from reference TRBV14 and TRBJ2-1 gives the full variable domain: EAGVTQFPSHSVIEKGQTVTLRCDPISGHDNLYWYRRVMGKEIKFLLHFVKESKQDESGMPNNRFLAERTGGTYSTLKVQPAELEDSGVYFCASTPAGPTSNEQFFGPGTRLTVL.

For the CDR3, the DNA is TGTGCCAGCAGCTTCCAACCCCCTAGCGGCCGCACAGATACGCAGTATTTT. It encodes CASSFQPPSGRTDTQYF. The rearrangement links TRBV7-2 to TRBJ2-3, with 7 positions matching TRBD2. Germline CDR1 reads SGHTA; CDR2 reads FQGNSA. This CDR3 spans 17 amino acids. V dropped 3 bases and J dropped 1; count of bases not matched to a gene: 10. Looking up the rest from reference TRBV7-2 and TRBJ2-3 gives the full variable domain: GAGVSQSPSNKVTEKGKDVELRCDPISGHTALYWYRQSLGQGLEFLIYFQGNSAPDKSGLPSDRFSAERTGGSVSTLTIQRTQQEDSAVYLCASSFQPPSGRTDTQYFGPGTRLTVL.

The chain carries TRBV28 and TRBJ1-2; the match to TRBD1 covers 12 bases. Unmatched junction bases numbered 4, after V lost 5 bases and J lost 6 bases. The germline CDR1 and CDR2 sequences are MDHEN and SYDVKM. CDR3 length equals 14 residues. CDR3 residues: CASSPGQGADGYTF. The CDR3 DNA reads TGTGCCAGCAGTCCGGGACAGGGGGCGGATGGCTACACCTTC.

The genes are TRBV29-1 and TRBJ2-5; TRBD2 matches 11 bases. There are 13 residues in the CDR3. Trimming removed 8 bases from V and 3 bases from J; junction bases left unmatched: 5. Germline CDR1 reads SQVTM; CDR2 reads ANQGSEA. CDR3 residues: CSMGLAVKETQYF. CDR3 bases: TGCAGCATGGGACTAGCGGTAAAAGAGACCCAGTACTTC.

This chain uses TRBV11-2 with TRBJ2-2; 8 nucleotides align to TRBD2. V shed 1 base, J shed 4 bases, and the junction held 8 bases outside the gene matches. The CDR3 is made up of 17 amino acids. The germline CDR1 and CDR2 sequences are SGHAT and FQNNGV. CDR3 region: CASSLGGASGRTGELFF. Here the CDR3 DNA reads TGTGCCAGCAGCTTAGGTGGGGCTAGCGGGCGCACCGGGGAGCTGTTTTTT.

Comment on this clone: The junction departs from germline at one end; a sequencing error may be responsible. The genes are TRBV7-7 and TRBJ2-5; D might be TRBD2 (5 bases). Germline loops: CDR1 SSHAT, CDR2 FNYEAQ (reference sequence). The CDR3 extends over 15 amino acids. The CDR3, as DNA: TGTGCTAGCAGCTTAGGCCCGACGGGGCAAGAGACCCAGTACTTC. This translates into CASSLGPTGQETQYF.

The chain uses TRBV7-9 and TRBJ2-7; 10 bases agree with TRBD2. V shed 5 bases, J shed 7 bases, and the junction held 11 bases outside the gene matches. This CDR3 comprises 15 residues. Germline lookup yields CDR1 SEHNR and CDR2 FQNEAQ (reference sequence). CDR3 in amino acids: CASSPRAGGPGEQYF. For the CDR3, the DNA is TGTGCCAGCAGCCCCCGAGCGGGAGGGCCGGGGGAGCAGTACTTC.

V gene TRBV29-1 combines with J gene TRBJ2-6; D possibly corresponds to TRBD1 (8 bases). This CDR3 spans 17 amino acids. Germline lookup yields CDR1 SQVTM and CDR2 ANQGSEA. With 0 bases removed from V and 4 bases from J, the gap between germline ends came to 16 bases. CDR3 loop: CSVEDRRGRGGANVLTF. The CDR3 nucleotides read TGCAGCGTTGAAGATCGCAGGGGGCGGGGGGGGGCCAACGTCCTGACTTTC.

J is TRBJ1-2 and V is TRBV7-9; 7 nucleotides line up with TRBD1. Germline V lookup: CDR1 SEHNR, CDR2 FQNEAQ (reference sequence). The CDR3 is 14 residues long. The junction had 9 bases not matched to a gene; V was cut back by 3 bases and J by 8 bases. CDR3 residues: CASSFERGRGGYTF. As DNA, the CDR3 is TGTGCCAGCAGCTTCGAAAGGGGGCGCGGGGGCTACACCTTC.

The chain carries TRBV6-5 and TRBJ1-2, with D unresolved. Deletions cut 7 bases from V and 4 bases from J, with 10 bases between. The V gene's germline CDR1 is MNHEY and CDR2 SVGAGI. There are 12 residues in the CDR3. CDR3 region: CASTAGGYGYTF. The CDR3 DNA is TGTGCCAGCACCGCAGGAGGCTATGGCTACACCTTC.

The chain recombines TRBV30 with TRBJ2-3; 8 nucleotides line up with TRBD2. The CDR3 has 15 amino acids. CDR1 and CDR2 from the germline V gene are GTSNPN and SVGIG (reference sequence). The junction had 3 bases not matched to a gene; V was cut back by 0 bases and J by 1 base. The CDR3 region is CAWSVGSGGTDTQYF. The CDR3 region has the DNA TGTGCCTGGAGTGTGGGTAGCGGGGGCACAGATACGCAGTATTTT.

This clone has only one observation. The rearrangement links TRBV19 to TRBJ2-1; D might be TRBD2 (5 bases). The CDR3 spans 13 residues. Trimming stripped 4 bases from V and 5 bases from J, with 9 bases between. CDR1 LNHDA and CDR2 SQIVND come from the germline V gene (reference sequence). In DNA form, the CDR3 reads TGTGCCAGTAGTAAACTCGGGAACAATGAGCAGTTCTTC. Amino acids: CASSKLGNNEQFF.

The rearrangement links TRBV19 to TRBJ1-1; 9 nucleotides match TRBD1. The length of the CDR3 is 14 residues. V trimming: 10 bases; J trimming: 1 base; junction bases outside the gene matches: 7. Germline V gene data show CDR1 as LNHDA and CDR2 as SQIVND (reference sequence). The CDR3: CATEQGAQNTEAFF. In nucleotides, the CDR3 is TGTGCCACAGAACAGGGGGCCCAGAACACTGAAGCTTTCTTT.

The CDR3 loop reads CASARGLASYNEQFF. The CDR3 coding sequence is TGTGCCAGCGCCCGGGGACTAGCTTCCTACAATGAGCAGTTCTTC. This chain links TRBV6-5 with TRBJ2-1, with TRBD2 identical over 9 bases. The CDR3 sequence is 15 residues long. The V gene end was trimmed by 8 bases and the J gene end by 1 base; junction bases not matched to a gene: 6. Germline CDR1 is MNHEY and CDR2 is SVGAGI.

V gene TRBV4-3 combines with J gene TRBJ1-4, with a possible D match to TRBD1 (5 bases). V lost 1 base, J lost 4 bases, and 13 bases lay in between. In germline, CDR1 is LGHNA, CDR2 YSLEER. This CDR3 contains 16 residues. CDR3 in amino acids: CASSQGAGRLNEKLFF. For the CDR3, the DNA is TGCGCCAGCAGCCAAGGCGCGGGGCGGCTTAATGAAAAACTGTTTTTT.

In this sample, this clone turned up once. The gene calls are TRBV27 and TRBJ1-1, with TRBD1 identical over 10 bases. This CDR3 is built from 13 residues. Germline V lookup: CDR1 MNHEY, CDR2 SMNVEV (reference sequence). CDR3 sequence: CPTSGTGDTEAFF. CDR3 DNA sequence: TGTCCCACCTCCGGGACAGGGGACACTGAAGCTTTCTTT.

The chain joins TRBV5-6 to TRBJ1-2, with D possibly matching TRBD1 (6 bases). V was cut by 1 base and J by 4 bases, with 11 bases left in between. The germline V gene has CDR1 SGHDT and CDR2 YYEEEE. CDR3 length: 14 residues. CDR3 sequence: CASSLTHRVYGYTF. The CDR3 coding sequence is TGTGCCAGCAGCTTGACCCACAGGGTCTATGGCTACACCTTC.

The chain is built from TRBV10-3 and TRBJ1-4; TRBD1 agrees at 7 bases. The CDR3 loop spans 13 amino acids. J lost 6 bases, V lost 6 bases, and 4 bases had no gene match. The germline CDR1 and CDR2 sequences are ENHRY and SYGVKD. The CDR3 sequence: CAIRDRSHEKLFF. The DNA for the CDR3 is TGTGCCATCAGGGACAGGTCCCATGAAAAACTGTTTTTT.

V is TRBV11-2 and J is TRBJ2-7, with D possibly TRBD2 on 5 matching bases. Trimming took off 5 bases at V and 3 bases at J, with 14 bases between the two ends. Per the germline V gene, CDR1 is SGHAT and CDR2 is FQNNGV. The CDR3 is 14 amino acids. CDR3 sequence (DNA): TGTGCCAGCAGCGGTGGACTGGAGCTCTACGAGCAGTACTTC. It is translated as CASSGGLELYEQYF.

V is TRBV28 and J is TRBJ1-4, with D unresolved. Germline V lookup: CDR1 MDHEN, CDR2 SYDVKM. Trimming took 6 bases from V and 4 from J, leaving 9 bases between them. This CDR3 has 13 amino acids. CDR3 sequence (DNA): TGTGCCAGCAGCACAAACAGTAATGAAAAACTGTTTTTT. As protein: CASSTNSNEKLFF. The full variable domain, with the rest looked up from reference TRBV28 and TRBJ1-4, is DVKVTQSSRYLVKRTGEKVFLECVQDMDHENMFWYRQDPGLGLRLIYFSYDVKMKEKGDIPEGYSVSREKKERFSLILESASTNQTSMYLCASSTNSNEKLFFGSGTQLSVL.